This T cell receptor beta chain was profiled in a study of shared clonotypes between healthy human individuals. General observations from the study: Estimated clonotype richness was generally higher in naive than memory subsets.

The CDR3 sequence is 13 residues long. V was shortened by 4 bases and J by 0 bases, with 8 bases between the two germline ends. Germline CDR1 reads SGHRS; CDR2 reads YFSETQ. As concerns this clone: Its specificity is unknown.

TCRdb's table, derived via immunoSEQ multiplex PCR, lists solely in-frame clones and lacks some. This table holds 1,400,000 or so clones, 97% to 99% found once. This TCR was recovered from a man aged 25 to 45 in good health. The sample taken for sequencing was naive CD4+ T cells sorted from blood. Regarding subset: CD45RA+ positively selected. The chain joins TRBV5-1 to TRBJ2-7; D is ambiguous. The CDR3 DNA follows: TGCGCCAGCAGCGGGCTCGCCTCCTACGAGCAGTACTTC. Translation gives CASSGLASYEQYF.